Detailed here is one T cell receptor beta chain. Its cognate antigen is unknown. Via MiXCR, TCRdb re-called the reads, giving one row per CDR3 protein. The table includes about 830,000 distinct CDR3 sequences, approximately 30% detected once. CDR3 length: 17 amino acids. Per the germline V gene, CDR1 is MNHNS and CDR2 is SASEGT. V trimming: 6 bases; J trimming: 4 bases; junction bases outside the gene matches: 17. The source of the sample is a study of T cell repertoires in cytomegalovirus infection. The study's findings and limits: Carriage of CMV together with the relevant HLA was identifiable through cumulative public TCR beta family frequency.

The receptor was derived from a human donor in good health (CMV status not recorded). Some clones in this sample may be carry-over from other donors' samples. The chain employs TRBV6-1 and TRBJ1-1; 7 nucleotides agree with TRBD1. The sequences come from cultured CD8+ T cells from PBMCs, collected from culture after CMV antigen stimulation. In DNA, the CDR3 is TGTGCCAGCAGATTCCCCCTAGGGACAGCGGGAGGCACTGAAGCTTTCTTT. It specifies CASRFPLGTAGGTEAFF.